Shown below are 18 T cell receptor beta chains from a single sample sequenced in a study of OX40 agonist ivuxolimab in advanced cancers. The method was immunoSEQ multiplex PCR; TCRdb's version includes in-frame clones alone and lacks a portion of them. The sample holds about 83,000 clones, approximately 90% seen once. The sequences come from CD4+ or CD8+ T cells sorted from blood, collected in a trial of the OX40 agonist ivuxolimab. All receptors come from an adult with an advanced solid tumor such as melanoma, head and neck, liver or kidney cancer.

The J gene is TRBJ1-2, the V gene TRBV6-5, with D uncertain. Per germline, CDR1 MNHEY and CDR2 SVGAGI. V lost 6 bases and J lost 10, with 21 bases in between. This CDR3 is 14 amino acids long. Here the CDR3 reads CASSPRMTTWAYTF. CDR3 DNA sequence: TGTGCCAGCAGCCCCCGTATGACAACGTGGGCCTACACCTTC.

The chain combines TRBV4-3 with TRBJ2-7, with D unclear. The germline CDR1 and CDR2 sequences are LGHNA and YSLEER. The CDR3 has 14 residues. V was trimmed by 0 bases and J by 2 bases, leaving 8 bases between them. DNA for the CDR3: TGCGCCAGCAGCCAAGACGCCTTAACCTACGAGCAGTACTTC. Protein: CASSQDALTYEQYF.

The CDR3 loop reads CASSRLAGFRVGETQYF. CDR3 in DNA: TGTGCCAGCAGCCGACTAGCGGGTTTTAGGGTAGGGGAGACCCAGTACTTC. J is TRBJ2-5 and V is TRBV7-2; 10 bases match TRBD2. J lost 5 bases, V lost 5 bases, and 14 bases had no gene match. This CDR3 region has 17 residues. CDR1 and CDR2 from the germline V gene are SGHTA and FQGNSA.

Concerning this clone: The identical CDR3 is also encoded by other nucleotide sequences in the sample. The chain is built from TRBV2 and TRBJ2-7, with a weak D call TRBD1 (6 bases). Germline CDR1 is SNHLY and CDR2 is FYNNEI. The CDR3 is 16 residues long. Trimming took 2 bases from V and 0 from J, leaving 14 bases between them. This chain's CDR3 is CASSELGTSSSYEQYF. The CDR3 nucleotides are TGTGCCAGCAGTGAACTCGGGACATCGAGCTCCTACGAGCAGTACTTC.

The chain links TRBV6-5 to TRBJ1-1; the D gene is possibly TRBD1 (5 bases). V lost 6 bases and J 2 bases, leaving 16 bases between the germline ends. Germline loops: CDR1 MNHEY, CDR2 SVGAGI. The CDR3 extends over 15 amino acids. This chain's CDR3 is CASSYLDSINTEAFF. CDR3 coding DNA: TGTGCCAGCAGCTATCTCGACAGCATTAACACTGAAGCTTTCTTT.

The CDR3 DNA follows: TGTGCCAGCAGTAACAGCGGGGCCAACGAGCAGTACTTC. This codes for CASSNSGANEQYF. V gene TRBV6-1 combines with J gene TRBJ2-7; 7 bases are a match to TRBD2. The V gene end was trimmed by 5 bases and the J gene end by 5 bases; junction bases not matched to a gene: 6. Germline CDR1 and CDR2: MNHNS and SASEGT. The CDR3 covers 13 residues.

J is TRBJ2-6 and V is TRBV5-4, with TRBD1 as a possible D gene (5 bases). Trimming took 6 bases from V and 4 from J, leaving 14 bases between them. The CDR3 has 15 residues. Germline V CDR1 and CDR2: SGHNT, YYREEE (reference sequence). CDR3 in amino acids: CASTQGAWGANVLTF. Written as DNA, the CDR3 is TGTGCCAGCACCCAGGGTGCCTGGGGGGCCAACGTCCTGACTTTC.

In its sample, this clone was seen a few times. The chain is built from TRBV6-5 and TRBJ2-3; the match to TRBD2 covers 8 bases. Losses at the gene ends were 2 bases for V and 9 bases for J; bases not matched to a gene: 7. Germline V gene data show CDR1 as MNHEY and CDR2 as SVGAGI. CDR3 length: 14 residues. The chain's CDR3 is CASSYGGSGTTQYF. The CDR3 bases are TGTGCCAGCAGTTACGGGGGTAGCGGGACAACGCAGTATTTT.

This sequence joins TRBV7-2 and TRBJ2-1; D is unclear. CDR1 is SGHTA, CDR2 FQGNSA, per germline. Trimming stripped 0 bases from V and 9 bases from J, with 6 bases between. The CDR3 loop spans 12 amino acids. Here the CDR3 reads CASSLAPTEQFF. In nucleotides, the CDR3 is TGTGCCAGCAGCTTAGCGCCGACTGAGCAGTTCTTC. The full variable domain, with the rest looked up from reference TRBV7-2 and TRBJ2-1, is GAGVSQSPSNKVTEKGKDVELRCDPISGHTALYWYRQSLGQGLEFLIYFQGNSAPDKSGLPSDRFSAERTGGSVSTLTIQRTQQEDSAVYLCASSLAPTEQFFGPGTRLTVL.

This chain connects TRBV13 to TRBJ2-5, with no clear D. V lost 3 bases to trimming and J lost 5 bases, with 4 bases between them. This CDR3 comprises 11 residues. The germline V gene encodes CDR1 PRHDT and CDR2 FYEKMQ (reference sequence). The CDR3 reads CASSFGETQYF. The CDR3 DNA follows: TGTGCCAGCAGCTTTGGGGAGACCCAGTACTTC.

The chain's CDR3 is CSVEYRDSYEQYF. The CDR3 bases are TGCAGCGTTGAATACCGGGACAGCTACGAGCAGTACTTC. This chain uses TRBV29-1 with TRBJ2-7, with 7 bases matching TRBD1. There are 13 residues in the CDR3. Germline CDR1 SQVTM, CDR2 ANQGSEA. V lost 2 bases and J lost 3; bases outside the gene matches: 4.

The CDR3 nucleotides are TGCGCCAGCAGCTTGACAGGGAGTCCGTCCACAGATACGCAGTATTTT. This encodes CASSLTGSPSTDTQYF. The chain links TRBV5-1 to TRBJ2-3; TRBD1 might be the D (6 bases). Germline-derived CDR1 and CDR2 are SGHRS and YFSETQ. The CDR3 has 16 amino acids. Trimming left V 1 base short and J 2 bases short, with 14 bases between.

In DNA, the CDR3 is TGTGCCAGCAGCCAACGCCGGGGGTCCAACTATGGCTACACCTTC. Amino acid sequence: CASSQRRGSNYGYTF. The chain carries TRBV4-2 and TRBJ1-2; tentative D call: TRBD1 (5 bases). The CDR3 extends over 15 amino acids. Per the germline V gene, CDR1 is LGHNA and CDR2 is YNFKEQ. The V gene lost 2 bases and the J gene lost 2 bases, with 12 bases spanning the gap.

The chain uses TRBV27 and TRBJ2-3; 7 positions agree with TRBD2. The germline CDR1 and CDR2 sequences are MNHEY and SMNVEV (reference sequence). J gave up 8 bases and V 6 bases, and 14 bases lay outside the gene matches. The CDR3 extends over 15 amino acids. The CDR3 DNA follows: TGTGCCAGCAGGGAAGAGACTAGCCGGGGTTTTACGCAGTATTTT. It codes for CASREETSRGFTQYF.

The rearrangement joins TRBV28 to TRBJ1-1; 7 nucleotides agree with TRBD1. Germline CDR1 is MDHEN and CDR2 is SYDVKM. The V segment lost 4 bases and the J segment 0 bases; nucleotides outside the gene matches: 8. The CDR3 has 16 amino acids. CDR3 in DNA: TGTGCCAGCAGTTCCGAGGACAGGCTACTGAACACTGAAGCTTTCTTT. Translated: CASSSEDRLLNTEAFF.

This chain links TRBV28 with TRBJ1-2; D is possibly TRBD1 (6 bases). Germline CDR1 is MDHEN and CDR2 is SYDVKM. There are 14 residues in the CDR3. V was trimmed by 3 bases and J by 5 bases, leaving 13 bases between them. CDR3 protein: CASSFPDGQYGYTF. CDR3 DNA: TGTGCCAGCAGTTTCCCCGACGGACAGTATGGCTACACCTTC.

The chain uses TRBV25-1 and TRBJ1-2; D might be TRBD1 (5 bases). The CDR3 length is 13 residues. Germline CDR1 and CDR2: MGHDK and SYGVNS. Trimming pared 2 bases from V and 3 bases from J, leaving 7 bases between. CDR3 sequence (DNA): TGTGCCAGCAGTGAACAGGGATACTATGGCTACACCTTC. Translated, it gives CASSEQGYYGYTF.

As concerns this clone: Germline and junction disagree at one end, which may indicate a read error. V is TRBV27 and J is TRBJ1-2, with 9 nucleotides matching TRBD1. Germline-derived CDR1 and CDR2 are MNHEY and SMNVEV (reference sequence). The CDR3 has 17 residues. The CDR3 spells CASSPNGQGPLGYGHTF. CDR3 nucleotide sequence: TGTGCCAGCAGTCCCAACGGACAGGGGCCCCTCGGCTATGGCCACACCTTC.